The clone carrying this T cell receptor (beta chain) was seen more than once but under ten times. The antigen is undetermined. Both TRBC1 and TRBC2 were covered by a beta constant-region primer of two equimolar oligonucleotides. Nested alpha and beta constant-region primers with the SP2 primer drove four PCR rounds on ligated cDNA. TCRdb re-derived calls from the UMI-ligation and nested PCR reads in MiXCR, one entry per CDR3 protein. Here the sample spans 140,000 to 150,000 distinct CDR3 sequences, roughly 22% being singletons. Germline CDR1 and CDR2: SGDLS and YYNGEE. V lost 0 bases and J lost 1, with 20 bases in between. The CDR3 is 20 amino acids. This record belongs to a study of naive and memory T cell subsets. Study-level points and caveats: Over 95% of naive TCR sequences appeared only once after error correction, unlike memory subsets. Especially in CD8 cells, naive repertoires contained a few larger clonotypes, possibly CD45RA-re-expressing memory cells.

This chain joins TRBV9 and TRBJ2-6; D might be TRBD2 (6 bases). The TCR was taken from a human donor in good health. The sample taken for sequencing was naive CD4+ T cells from blood. The CDR3 loop is CASSVEGWRGYGSGANVLTF. The CDR3 DNA reads TGTGCCAGCAGCGTAGAAGGTTGGCGGGGCTACGGATCTGGGGCCAACGTCCTGACTTTC.